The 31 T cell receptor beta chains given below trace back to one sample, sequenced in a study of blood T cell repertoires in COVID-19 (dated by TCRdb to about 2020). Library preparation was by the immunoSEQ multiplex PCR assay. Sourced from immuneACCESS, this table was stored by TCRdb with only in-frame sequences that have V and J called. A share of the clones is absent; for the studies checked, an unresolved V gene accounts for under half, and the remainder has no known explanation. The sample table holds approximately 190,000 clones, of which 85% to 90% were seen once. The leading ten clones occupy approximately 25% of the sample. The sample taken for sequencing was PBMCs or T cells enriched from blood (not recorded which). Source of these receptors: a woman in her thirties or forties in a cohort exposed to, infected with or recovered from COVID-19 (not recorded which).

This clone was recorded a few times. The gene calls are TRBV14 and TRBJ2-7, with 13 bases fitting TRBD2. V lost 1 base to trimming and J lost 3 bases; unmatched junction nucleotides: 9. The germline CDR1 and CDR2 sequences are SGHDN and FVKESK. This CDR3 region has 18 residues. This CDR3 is CASSQVHFRTSGSYEQYF. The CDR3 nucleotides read TGTGCCAGCAGCCAAGTACACTTCCGGACTAGCGGGAGCTACGAGCAGTACTTC.

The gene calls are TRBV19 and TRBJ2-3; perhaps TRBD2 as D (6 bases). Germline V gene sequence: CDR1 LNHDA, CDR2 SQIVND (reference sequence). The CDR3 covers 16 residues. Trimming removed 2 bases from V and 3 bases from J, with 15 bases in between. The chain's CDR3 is CASSILLRESTDTQYF. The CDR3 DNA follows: TGTGCCAGTAGTATATTGCTCCGGGAGTCGACAGATACGCAGTATTTT.

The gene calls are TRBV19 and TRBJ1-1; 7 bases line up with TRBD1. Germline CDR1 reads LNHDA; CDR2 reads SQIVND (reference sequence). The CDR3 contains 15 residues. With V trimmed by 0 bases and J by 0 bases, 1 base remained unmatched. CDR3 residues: CASSIEGQLNTEAFF. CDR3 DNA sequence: TGTGCCAGTAGTATAGAGGGACAGCTGAACACTGAAGCTTTCTTT.

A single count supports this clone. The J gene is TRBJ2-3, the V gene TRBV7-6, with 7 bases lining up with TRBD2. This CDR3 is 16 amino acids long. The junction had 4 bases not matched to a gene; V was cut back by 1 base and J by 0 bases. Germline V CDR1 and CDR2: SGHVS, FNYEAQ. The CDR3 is CASSLGPAGSTDTQYF. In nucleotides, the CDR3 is TGTGCCAGCAGCTTAGGTCCAGCGGGAAGCACAGATACGCAGTATTTT.

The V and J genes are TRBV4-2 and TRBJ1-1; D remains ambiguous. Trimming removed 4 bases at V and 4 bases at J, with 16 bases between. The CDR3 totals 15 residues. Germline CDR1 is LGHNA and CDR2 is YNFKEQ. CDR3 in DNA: TGTGCCAGCAGCCCCGCGGAGGGTTTGGTCACTGAAGCTTTCTTT. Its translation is CASSPAEGLVTEAFF.

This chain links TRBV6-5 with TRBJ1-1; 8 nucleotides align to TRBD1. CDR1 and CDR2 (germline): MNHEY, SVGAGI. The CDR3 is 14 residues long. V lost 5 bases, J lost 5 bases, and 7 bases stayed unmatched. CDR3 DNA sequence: TGTGCCAGCAGTCCTCGGACAGGGCGGACTGAAGCTTTCTTT. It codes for CASSPRTGRTEAFF.

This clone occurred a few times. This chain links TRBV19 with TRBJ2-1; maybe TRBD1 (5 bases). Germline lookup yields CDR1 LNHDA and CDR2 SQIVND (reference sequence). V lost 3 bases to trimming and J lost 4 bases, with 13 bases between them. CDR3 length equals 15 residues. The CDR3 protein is CASSIQRGAYNEQFF. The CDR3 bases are TGTGCCAGTAGTATTCAAAGGGGCGCTTACAATGAGCAGTTCTTC.

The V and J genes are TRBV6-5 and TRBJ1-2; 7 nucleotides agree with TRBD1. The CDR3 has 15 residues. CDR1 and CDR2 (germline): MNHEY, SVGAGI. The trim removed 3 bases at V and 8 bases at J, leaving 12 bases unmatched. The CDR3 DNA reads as TGTGCCAGCAGTTATGACCCACGACAGGGTATGGGCTACACCTTC. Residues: CASSYDPRQGMGYTF.

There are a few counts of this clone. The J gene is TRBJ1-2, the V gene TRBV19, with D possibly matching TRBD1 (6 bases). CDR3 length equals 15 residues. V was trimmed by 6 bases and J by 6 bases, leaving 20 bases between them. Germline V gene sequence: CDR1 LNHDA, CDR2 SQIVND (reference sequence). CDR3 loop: CASSPTERGGHGYTF. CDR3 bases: TGTGCCAGTAGCCCGACCGAAAGGGGGGGGCATGGCTACACCTTC.

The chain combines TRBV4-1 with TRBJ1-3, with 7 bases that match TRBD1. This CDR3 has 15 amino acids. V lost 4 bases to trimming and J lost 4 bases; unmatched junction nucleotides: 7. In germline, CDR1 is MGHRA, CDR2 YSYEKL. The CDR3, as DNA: TGCGCCAGCAGCCTAACGGGGACAGCAGGAAACACCATATATTTT. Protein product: CASSLTGTAGNTIYF.

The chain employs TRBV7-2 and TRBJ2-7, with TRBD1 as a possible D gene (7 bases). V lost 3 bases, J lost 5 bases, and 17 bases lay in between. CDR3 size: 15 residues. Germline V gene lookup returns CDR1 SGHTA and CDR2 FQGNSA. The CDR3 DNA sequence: TGTGCCAGCAGCTTCGGAGGGGGCGATACCCACGAGCAGTACTTC. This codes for CASSFGGGDTHEQYF.

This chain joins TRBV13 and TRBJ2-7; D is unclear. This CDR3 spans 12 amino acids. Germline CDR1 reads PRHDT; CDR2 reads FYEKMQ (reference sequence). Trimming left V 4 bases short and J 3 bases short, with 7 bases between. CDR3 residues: CASSSLNYEQYF. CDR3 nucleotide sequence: TGTGCCAGCAGCTCCCTAAACTACGAGCAGTACTTC.

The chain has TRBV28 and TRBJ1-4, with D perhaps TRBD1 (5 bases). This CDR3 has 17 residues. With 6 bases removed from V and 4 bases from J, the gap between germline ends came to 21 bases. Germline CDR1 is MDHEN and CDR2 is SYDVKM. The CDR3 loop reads CASSPRGHPGYNEKLFF. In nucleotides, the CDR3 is TGTGCCAGCAGCCCTAGAGGACACCCGGGTTATAATGAAAAACTGTTTTTT.

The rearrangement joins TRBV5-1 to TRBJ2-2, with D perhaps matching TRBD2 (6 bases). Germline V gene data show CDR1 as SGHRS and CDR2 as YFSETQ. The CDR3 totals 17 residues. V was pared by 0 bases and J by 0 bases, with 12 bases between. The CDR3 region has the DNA TGCGCCAGCAGCTTGGTGGCTAGCGATTCGAACACCGGGGAGCTGTTTTTT. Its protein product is CASSLVASDSNTGELFF.

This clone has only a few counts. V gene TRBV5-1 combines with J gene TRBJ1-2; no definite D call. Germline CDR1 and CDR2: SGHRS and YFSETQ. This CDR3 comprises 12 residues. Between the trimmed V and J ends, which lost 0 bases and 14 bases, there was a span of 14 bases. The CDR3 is CASSLDGLGGTF. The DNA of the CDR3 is TGCGCCAGCAGCTTGGACGGGCTGGGAGGTACCTTC.

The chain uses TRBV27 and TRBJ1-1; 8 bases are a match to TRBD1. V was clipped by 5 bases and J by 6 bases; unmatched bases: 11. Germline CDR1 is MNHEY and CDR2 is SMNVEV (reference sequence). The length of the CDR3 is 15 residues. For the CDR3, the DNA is TGTGCCAGCAGTATTTCAGGGGGCGCATTTTCTGAAGCTTTCTTT. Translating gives CASSISGGAFSEAFF.

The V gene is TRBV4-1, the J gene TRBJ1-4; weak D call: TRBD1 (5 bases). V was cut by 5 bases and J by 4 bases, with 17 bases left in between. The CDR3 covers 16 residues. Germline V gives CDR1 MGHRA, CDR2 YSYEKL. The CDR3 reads CASSGHTGLLNEKLFF. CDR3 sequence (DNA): TGCGCCAGCAGCGGACACACAGGTCTCCTTAATGAAAAACTGTTTTTT.

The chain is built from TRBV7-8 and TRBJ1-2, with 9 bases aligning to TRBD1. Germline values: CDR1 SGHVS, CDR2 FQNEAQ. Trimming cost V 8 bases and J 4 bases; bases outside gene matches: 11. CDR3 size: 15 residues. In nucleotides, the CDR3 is TGTGCCAGCCATTGGGGGACAGGGAGCGGCTATGGCTACACCTTC. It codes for CASHWGTGSGYGYTF.

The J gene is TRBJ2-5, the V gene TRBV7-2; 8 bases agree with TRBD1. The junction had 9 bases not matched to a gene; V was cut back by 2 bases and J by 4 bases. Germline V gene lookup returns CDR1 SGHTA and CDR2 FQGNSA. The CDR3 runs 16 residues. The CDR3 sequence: CASSLIQGALAETQYF. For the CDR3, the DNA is TGTGCCAGCAGCTTAATCCAGGGGGCTTTGGCAGAGACCCAGTACTTC.

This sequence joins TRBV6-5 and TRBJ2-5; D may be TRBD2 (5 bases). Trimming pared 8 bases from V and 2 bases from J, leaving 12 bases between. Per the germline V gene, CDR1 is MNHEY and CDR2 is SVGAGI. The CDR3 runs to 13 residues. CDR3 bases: TGTGCCAGCGCAAGGAGCGGACAAGAGACCCAGTACTTC. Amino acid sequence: CASARSGQETQYF.

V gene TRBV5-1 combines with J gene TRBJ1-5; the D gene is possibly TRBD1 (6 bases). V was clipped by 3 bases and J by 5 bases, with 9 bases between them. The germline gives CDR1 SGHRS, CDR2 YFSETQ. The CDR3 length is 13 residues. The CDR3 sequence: CASSYAGDQPQHF. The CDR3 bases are TGCGCCAGCAGCTACGCAGGGGATCAGCCCCAGCATTTT.

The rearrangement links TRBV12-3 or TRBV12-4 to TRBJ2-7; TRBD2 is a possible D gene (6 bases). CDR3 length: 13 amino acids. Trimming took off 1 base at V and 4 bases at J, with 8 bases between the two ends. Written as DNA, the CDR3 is TGTGCCAGCAGTTTAGACGGGGGTTACGAGCAGTACTTC. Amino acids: CASSLDGGYEQYF.

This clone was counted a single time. The CDR3 sequence: CAISEDGTYEQYF. The CDR3, as DNA: TGTGCCATCAGTGAAGACGGGACCTACGAGCAGTACTTC. The rearrangement joins TRBV10-3 to TRBJ2-7, with D perhaps matching TRBD2 (5 bases). V shed 3 bases and J shed 2 bases, with 8 bases lying between them. Germline-derived CDR1 and CDR2 are ENHRY and SYGVKD. The CDR3 length is 13 residues.

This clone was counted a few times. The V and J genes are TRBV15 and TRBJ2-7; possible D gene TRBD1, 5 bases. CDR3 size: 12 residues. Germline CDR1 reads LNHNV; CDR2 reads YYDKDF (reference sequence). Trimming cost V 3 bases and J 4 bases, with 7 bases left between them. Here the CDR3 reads CATSSGHYEQYF. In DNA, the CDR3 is TGTGCCACCAGCAGTGGACATTACGAGCAGTACTTC.

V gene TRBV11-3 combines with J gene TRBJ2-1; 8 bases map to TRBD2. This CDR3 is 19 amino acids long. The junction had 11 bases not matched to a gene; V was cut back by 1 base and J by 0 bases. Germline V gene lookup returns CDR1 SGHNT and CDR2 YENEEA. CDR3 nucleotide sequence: TGTGCCAGCAGCTTAGGTCCTGATGAGCGGGAGTTCTCCTACAATGAGCAGTTCTTC. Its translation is CASSLGPDEREFSYNEQFF.

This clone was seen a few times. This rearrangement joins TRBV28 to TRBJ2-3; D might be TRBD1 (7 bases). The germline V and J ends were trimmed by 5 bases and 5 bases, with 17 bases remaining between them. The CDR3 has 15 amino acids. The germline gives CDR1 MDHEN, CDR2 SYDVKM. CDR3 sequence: CASSRGGGGGDTQYF. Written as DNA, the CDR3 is TGTGCCAGCAGTCGTGGAGGGGGCGGAGGAGATACGCAGTATTTT. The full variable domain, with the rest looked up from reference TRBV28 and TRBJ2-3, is DVKVTQSSRYLVKRTGEKVFLECVQDMDHENMFWYRQDPGLGLRLIYFSYDVKMKEKGDIPEGYSVSREKKERFSLILESASTNQTSMYLCASSRGGGGGDTQYFGPGTRLTVL.

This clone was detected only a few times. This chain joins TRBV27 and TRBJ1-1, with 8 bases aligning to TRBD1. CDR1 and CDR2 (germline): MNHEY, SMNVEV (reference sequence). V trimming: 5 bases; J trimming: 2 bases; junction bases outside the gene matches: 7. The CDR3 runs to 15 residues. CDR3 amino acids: CASSPTGGFNTEAFF. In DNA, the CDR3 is TGTGCCAGCAGTCCCACAGGGGGATTCAACACTGAAGCTTTCTTT.

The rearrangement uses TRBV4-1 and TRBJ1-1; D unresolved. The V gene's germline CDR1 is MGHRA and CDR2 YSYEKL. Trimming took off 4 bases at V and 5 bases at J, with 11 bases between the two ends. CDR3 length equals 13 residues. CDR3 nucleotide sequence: TGCGCCAGCAGCCTGAAGACGGGGACTGAAGCTTTCTTT. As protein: CASSLKTGTEAFF.

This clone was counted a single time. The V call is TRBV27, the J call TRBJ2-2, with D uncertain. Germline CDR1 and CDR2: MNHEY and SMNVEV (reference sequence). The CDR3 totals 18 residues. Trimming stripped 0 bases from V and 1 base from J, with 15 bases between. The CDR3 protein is CASSLSVLGAGNTGELFF. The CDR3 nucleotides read TGTGCCAGCAGTTTATCAGTTTTGGGTGCAGGGAACACCGGGGAGCTGTTTTTT.

CDR3 sequence reads: CASTRGGPGNTEAFF. The CDR3, as DNA: TGTGCCAGCACCCGCGGAGGCCCGGGGAACACTGAAGCTTTCTTT. This chain connects TRBV6-5 to TRBJ1-1, with D unclear. Germline CDR1 MNHEY, CDR2 SVGAGI. Trimming took off 7 bases at V and 1 base at J, with 16 bases between the two ends. The CDR3 loop spans 15 amino acids.

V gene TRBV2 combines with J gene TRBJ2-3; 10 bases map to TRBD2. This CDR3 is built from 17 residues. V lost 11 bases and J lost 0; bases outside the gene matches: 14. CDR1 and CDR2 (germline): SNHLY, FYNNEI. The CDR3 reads CAGYLATSGQSTDTQYF. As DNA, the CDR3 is TGTGCCGGGTACCTGGCGACTAGCGGGCAGAGCACAGATACGCAGTATTTT. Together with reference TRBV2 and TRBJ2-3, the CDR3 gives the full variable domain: EPEVTQTPSHQVTQMGQEVILRCVPISNHLYFYWYRQILGQKVEFLVSFYNNEISEKSEIFDDQFSVERPDGSNFTLKIRSTKLEDSAMYFCAGYLATSGQSTDTQYFGPGTRLTVL.